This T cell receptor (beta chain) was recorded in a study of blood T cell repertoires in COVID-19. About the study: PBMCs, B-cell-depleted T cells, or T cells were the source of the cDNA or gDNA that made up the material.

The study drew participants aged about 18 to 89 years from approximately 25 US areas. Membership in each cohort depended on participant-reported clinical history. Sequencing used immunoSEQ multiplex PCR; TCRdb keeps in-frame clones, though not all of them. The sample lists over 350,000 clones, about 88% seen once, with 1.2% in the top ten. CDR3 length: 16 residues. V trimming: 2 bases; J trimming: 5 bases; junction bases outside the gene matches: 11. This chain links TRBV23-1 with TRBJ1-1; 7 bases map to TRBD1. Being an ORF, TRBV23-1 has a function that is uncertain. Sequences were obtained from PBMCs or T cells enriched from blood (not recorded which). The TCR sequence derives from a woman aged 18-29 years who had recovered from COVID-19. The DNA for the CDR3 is TGCGCCAGCAGTCAACGGCCAGGGGGGCTGGTAACTGAAGCTTTCTTT. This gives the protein CASSQRPGGLVTEAFF.